The 12 T cell receptor beta chains listed next were all sequenced from one sample in a study of read filtering for tumor transcriptome and immune sequencing. This library used approximately 390 ng RNA and molecular barcoded adaptors spanning alpha/delta and beta/gamma chains. A single record per CDR3 protein comes from TCRdb applying MiXCR to the reads. Among about 46,000 distinct CDR3 sequences listed, 15% to 20% were seen once. Sequencing was carried out using a population of CD138-negative cells sorted from bone marrow. These receptors were obtained from a donor over 35 with multiple myeloma.

There are many counts of this clonotype. V usage is TRBV7-9 and J usage is TRBJ2-7; TRBD1 is a possible D gene (8 bases). Germline V gene sequence: CDR1 SEHNR, CDR2 FQNEAQ (reference sequence). CDR3 size: 14 residues. Trimming took off 2 bases at V and 7 bases at J, with 15 bases between the two ends. CDR3 protein: CASSLPYRGGEQYF. The DNA for the CDR3 is TGTGCCAGCAGCTTACCGTACAGGGGGGGTGAGCAGTACTTC.

About this clonotype itself: Possible read error: a much larger clone is one base away. The chain employs TRBV6-1 and TRBJ1-1; 7 nucleotides align to TRBD1. Germline assignment: CDR1 MNHNS and CDR2 SASEGT. Losses at the gene ends were 8 bases for V and 1 base for J; bases not matched to a gene: 4. The CDR3 is 13 residues long. This chain's CDR3 is CASGHRGNTEAFF. CDR3 bases: TGTGCCAGCGGCCACAGGGGGAACACTGAAGCTTTCTTT.

V gene TRBV20-1 combines with J gene TRBJ2-5; D unresolved. Per the germline V gene, CDR1 is DFQATT and CDR2 is SNEGSKA (reference sequence). This CDR3 comprises 12 residues. Trimming pared 2 bases from V and 3 bases from J, leaving 7 bases between. CDR3 sequence: CSARQTKETQYF. As DNA, the CDR3 is TGCAGTGCTAGACAGACAAAAGAGACCCAGTACTTC.

This clonotype came up many times. The chain recombines TRBV20-1 with TRBJ2-3; 7 bases align to TRBD2. CDR3 length equals 14 residues. Germline V gives CDR1 DFQATT, CDR2 SNEGSKA (reference sequence). The V segment lost 2 bases and the J segment 3 bases; nucleotides outside the gene matches: 5. This CDR3 is CSARRRESTDTQYF. CDR3 bases: TGCAGTGCTAGAAGGCGGGAGTCGACAGATACGCAGTATTTT.

Many counts were recorded for this clonotype. The chain has TRBV7-2 and TRBJ2-1; D remains ambiguous. Deletions cut 1 base from V and 5 bases from J, with 6 bases between. The CDR3 contains 13 residues. CDR1 and CDR2 from the germline V gene are SGHTA and FQGNSA. CDR3 sequence: CASSLGLHNEQFF. CDR3 in DNA: TGTGCCAGCAGCTTAGGACTTCACAATGAGCAGTTCTTC.

With regard to this clonotype: A far larger clone is just one base off, so this is likely a read error. The chain joins TRBV2 to TRBJ2-7, with D possibly TRBD1 on 5 matching bases. This CDR3 is 15 amino acids long. Germline assignment: CDR1 SNHLY and CDR2 FYNNEI. CDR3 DNA: TGTGCCAGCAGCCCGCCGAGACAGAGCTCCAACGAGCAGTACTTC. This encodes CASSPPRQSSNEQYF. Supplemented by reference TRBV2 and TRBJ2-7, the full variable domain reads EPEVTQTPSHQVTQMGQEVILRCVPISNHLYFYWYRQILGQKVEFLVSFYNNEISEKSEIFDDQFSVERPDGSNFTLKIRSTKLEDSAMYFCASSPPRQSSNEQYFGPGTRLTVT.

Points on this clonotype: A clone one base away is much larger, so this may be a read error. Lacking the conserved final phenylalanine or tryptophan, this CDR3 likely reflects a read error. The rearrangement links TRBV14 to TRBJ2-3; no clear D. In germline, CDR1 is SGHDN, CDR2 FVKESK. The V end was cut by 2 bases, the J end by 0 bases, with 3 bases between. The CDR3 sequence is 13 residues long. This CDR3 reads CASSQRSTDTQYS. In DNA, the CDR3 is TGTGCCAGCAGCCAACGGAGCACAGATACGCAGTATTCT.

This sequence joins TRBV30 and TRBJ1-5; D may be TRBD1 (6 bases). The CDR3 consists of 14 residues. The V gene lost 0 bases and the J gene lost 3 bases, with 9 bases spanning the gap. CDR1 and CDR2 from the germline V gene are GTSNPN and SVGIG (reference sequence). This CDR3 reads CAWSVQGNNQPQHF. CDR3 in DNA: TGTGCCTGGAGTGTACAGGGAAACAATCAGCCCCAGCATTTT. The full variable domain, completed using reference TRBV30 and TRBJ1-5, is SQTIHQWPATLVQPVGSPLSLECTVEGTSNPNLYWYRQAAGRGLQLLFYSVGIGQISSEVPQNLSASRPQDRQFILSSKKLLLSDSGFYLCAWSVQGNNQPQHFGDGTRLSIL.

This clonotype was seen ten or more times. J is TRBJ2-1 and V is TRBV23-1; possibly TRBD2 for D (5 bases). TRBV23-1 is known as an ORF, though its function is uncertain. V lost 3 bases, J lost 4 bases, and 7 bases lay in between. The CDR3 has 13 amino acids. The CDR3 DNA follows: TGCGCCAGCAGTCACCGGGAATACAATGAGCAGTTCTTC. Protein: CASSHREYNEQFF.

This clonotype occurred a few times. One base away lies a much larger clone, so this may be a sequencing read error. This chain connects TRBV20-1 to TRBJ2-5; 9 nucleotides align to TRBD1. From germline, CDR1 is DFQATT and CDR2 SNEGSKA (reference sequence). The CDR3 runs to 13 residues. The V segment lost 6 bases and the J segment 7 bases; nucleotides outside the gene matches: 9. In DNA form, the CDR3 reads TGCAGTGCAACGGGACAGGGAGGAGGGACCCAGTACTTC. Protein: CSATGQGGGTQYF.

This clonotype was observed at least ten times. The chain recombines TRBV20-1 with TRBJ2-1, with D possibly TRBD2 on 5 matching bases. Germline values: CDR1 DFQATT, CDR2 SNEGSKA (reference sequence). This CDR3 region has 15 residues. Trimming shortened V by 0 bases and J by 5 bases, and 14 bases separated the two germline ends. CDR3 DNA: TGCAGTGCTAGAGATCTCGCGAGGGCCAACAATGAGCAGTTCTTC. Protein product: CSARDLARANNEQFF.

Only one count was recorded for this clonotype. This likely came from a read error, as a far larger clone is one base away. The chain couples TRBV6-5 to TRBJ2-1; the match to TRBD2 covers 9 bases. Germline V lookup: CDR1 MNHEY, CDR2 SVGAGI. The CDR3 consists of 15 residues. The CDR3 region has the DNA TGTGCCCGCAGTAAATCGATAGCGGGAGAGAATGAGCAGTTCTTC. This translates into CARSKSIAGENEQFF.